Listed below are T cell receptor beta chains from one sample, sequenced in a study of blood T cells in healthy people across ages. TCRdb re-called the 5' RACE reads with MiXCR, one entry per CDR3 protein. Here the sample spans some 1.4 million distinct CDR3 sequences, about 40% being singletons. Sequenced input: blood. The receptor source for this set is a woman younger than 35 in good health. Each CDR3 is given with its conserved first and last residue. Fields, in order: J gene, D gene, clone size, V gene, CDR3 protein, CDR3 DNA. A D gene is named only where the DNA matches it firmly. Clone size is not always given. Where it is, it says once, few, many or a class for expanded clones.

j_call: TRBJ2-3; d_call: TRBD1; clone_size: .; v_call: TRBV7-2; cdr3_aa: CASSPTGQGADTQYF; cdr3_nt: TGTGCCAGCAGCCCCACGGGACAGGGGGCAGATACGCAGTATTTT
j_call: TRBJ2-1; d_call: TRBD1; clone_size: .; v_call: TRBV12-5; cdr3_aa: CASGETGGVDNEQFF; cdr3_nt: TGTGCTAGTGGGGAAACAGGGGGCGTGGACAATGAGCAGTTCTTC
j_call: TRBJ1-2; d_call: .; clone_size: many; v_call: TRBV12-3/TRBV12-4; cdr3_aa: CASSLGTTYGYTF; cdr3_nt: TGTGCCAGCAGTTTGGGGACCACCTATGGCTACACCTTC
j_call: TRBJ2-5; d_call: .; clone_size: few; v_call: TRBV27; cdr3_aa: CASRFRGYQETQYF; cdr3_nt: TGTGCCAGCAGGTTTAGGGGGTACCAAGAGACCCAGTACTTC
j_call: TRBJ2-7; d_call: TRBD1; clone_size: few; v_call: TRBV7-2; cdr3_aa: CASNAGGSEQYF; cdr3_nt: TGTGCCAGCAACGCAGGGGGCAGCGAGCAGTACTTC
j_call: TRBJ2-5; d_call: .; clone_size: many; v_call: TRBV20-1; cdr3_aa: CSARDRLGTQYF; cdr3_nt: TGCAGTGCTAGAGACCGTCTGGGGACCCAGTACTTC
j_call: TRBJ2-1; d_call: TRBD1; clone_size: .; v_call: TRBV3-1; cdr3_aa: CASRRQGQGAIYEQFF; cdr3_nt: TGTGCCAGCAGACGACAGGGACAGGGGGCGATCTATGAGCAGTTCTTC
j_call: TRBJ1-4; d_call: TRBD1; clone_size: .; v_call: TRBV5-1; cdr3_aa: CASSYKQGAANEKLFF; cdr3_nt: TGCGCCAGCAGCTACAAACAGGGGGCGGCTAATGAAAAACTGTTTTTT
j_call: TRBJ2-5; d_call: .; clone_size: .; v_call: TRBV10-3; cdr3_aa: CAVRPLQADNEQYF; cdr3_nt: TGTGCCGTCAGACCCCTTCAAGCCGACAATGAGCAGTACTTC
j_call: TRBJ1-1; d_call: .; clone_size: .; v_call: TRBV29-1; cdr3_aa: CSVEEAVNTEAFF; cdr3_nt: TGCAGCGTTGAAGAGGCGGTCAACACTGAAGCTTTCTTT
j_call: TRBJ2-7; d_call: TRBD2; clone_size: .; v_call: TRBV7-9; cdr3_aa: CASSAPGLAREQYF; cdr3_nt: TGTGCCAGCAGCGCCCCGGGACTAGCCCGCGAGCAGTACTTC
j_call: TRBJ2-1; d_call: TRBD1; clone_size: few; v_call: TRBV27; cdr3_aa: CARDPLWTGGRLRFF; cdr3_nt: TGTGCCAGGGACCCCCTGTGGACAGGGGGCCGATTAAGGTTCTTC
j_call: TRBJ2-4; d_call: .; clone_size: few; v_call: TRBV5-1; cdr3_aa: CASRLEGYGTIQYF; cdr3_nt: TGCGCCAGCAGACTTGAGGGGTACGGCACCATTCAGTACTTC
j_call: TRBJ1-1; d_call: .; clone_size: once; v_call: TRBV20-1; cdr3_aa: CSAGLGRETEAFF; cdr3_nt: TGCAGTGCTGGCCTGGGCAGGGAGACTGAAGCTTTCTTT
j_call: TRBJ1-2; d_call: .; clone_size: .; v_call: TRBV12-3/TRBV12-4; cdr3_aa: CASSFGRTFTF; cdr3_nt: TGTGCCAGCAGTTTCGGACGGACTTTCACCTTC
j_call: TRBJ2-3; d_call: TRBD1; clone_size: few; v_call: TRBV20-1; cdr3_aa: CSAPPTGTPTDTQYF; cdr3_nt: TGCAGTGCCCCTCCGACAGGGACCCCAACAGATACGCAGTATTTT
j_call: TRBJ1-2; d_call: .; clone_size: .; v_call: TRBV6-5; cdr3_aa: CASSLTPSTSGYTF; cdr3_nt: TGTGCCAGCAGCCTTACCCCCTCGACATCGGGCTACACCTTC
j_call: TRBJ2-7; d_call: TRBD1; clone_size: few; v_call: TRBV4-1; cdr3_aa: CAGSPMGQGANEQYF; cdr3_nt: TGCGCCGGCAGCCCGATGGGACAGGGGGCCAACGAGCAGTACTTC
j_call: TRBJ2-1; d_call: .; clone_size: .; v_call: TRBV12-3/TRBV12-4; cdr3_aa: CASSLTSSRTYNEQFF; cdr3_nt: TGTGCCAGCAGTTTGACTAGTTCTCGGACCTACAATGAGCAGTTCTTC
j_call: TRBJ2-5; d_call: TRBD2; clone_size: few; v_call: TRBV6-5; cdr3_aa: CATGGSGAFETQYF; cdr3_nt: TGTGCCACCGGGGGTAGCGGGGCCTTTGAGACCCAGTACTTC
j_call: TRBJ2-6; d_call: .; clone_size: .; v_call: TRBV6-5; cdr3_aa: CASKLMSSGANVLTF; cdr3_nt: TGTGCCAGCAAGCTCATGAGCTCTGGGGCCAACGTCCTGACTTTC
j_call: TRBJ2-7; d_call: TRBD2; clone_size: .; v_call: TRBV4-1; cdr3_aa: CASSQVLREATYEQYF; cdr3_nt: TGCGCCAGCAGCCAAGTTCTGCGGGAGGCCACCTACGAGCAGTACTTC
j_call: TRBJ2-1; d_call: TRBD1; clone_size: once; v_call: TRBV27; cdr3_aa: CASSVTGTGSYNEQFF; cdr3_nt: TGTGCCAGCAGTGTGACCGGGACAGGGTCCTACAATGAGCAGTTCTTC
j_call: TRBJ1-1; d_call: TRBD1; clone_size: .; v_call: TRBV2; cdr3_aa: CASSKDRAAEAFF; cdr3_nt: TGTGCCAGCAGTAAGGACAGGGCGGCTGAAGCTTTCTTT
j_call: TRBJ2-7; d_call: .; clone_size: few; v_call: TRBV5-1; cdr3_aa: CASAGTVSYEQYF; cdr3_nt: TGCGCCAGCGCCGGGACGGTCTCCTACGAGCAGTACTTC
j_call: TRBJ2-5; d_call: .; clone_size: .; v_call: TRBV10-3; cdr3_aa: CAIRGGIQETQYF; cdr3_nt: TGTGCCATCAGAGGGGGGATTCAAGAGACCCAGTACTTC
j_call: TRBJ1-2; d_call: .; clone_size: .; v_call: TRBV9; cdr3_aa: CASARQRFDVNDYGYTF; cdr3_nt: TGTGCCAGCGCCCGGCAGCGGTTTGACGTAAATGACTATGGCTACACCTTC
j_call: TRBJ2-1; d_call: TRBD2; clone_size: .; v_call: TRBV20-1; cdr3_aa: CSAALAGAAYEQFF; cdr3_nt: TGCAGTGCCGCCCTAGCGGGGGCTGCCTACGAGCAGTTCTTC
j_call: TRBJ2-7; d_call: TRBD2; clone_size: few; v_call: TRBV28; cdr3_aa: CASSLSPASGGILSYEQYF; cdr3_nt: TGTGCCAGCAGTTTAAGTCCGGCTAGCGGGGGGATTCTCTCCTACGAGCAGTACTTC
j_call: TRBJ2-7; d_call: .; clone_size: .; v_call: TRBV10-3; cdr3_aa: CATSESPSYEQYF; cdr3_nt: TGTGCCACCAGTGAGTCCCCCTCCTACGAGCAGTACTTC
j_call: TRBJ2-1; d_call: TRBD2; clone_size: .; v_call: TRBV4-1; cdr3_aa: CASSQGAGAAYNEQFF; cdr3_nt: TGCGCCAGCAGCCAAGGGGCGGGAGCCGCCTACAATGAGCAGTTCTTC
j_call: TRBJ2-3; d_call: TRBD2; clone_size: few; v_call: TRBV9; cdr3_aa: CASSPGTSFSTDTQYF; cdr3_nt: TGTGCCAGCAGCCCAGGGACTAGCTTCAGCACAGATACGCAGTATTTT
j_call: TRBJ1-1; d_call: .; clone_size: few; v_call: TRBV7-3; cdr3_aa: CASSRVHGAEAFF; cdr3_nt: TGTGCCAGCAGCAGGGTTCATGGGGCTGAAGCTTTCTTT
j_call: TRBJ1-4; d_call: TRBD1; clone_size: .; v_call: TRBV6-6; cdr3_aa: CASSRQGQGTNEKLFF; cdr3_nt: TGTGCCAGCAGTCGACAGGGGCAGGGAACTAATGAAAAACTGTTTTTT
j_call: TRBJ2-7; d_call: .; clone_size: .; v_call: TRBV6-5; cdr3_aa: CASSYGPREYF; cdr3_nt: TGTGCCAGCAGTTACGGGCCAAGAGAGTACTTC
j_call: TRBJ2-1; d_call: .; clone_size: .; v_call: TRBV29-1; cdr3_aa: CSGTAYNEQFF; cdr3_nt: TGCAGCGGGACCGCCTACAATGAGCAGTTCTTC
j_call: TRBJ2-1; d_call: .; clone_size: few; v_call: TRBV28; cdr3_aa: CASSSHSGQFF; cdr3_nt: TGTGCCAGCAGTTCCCATTCGGGGCAGTTCTTC
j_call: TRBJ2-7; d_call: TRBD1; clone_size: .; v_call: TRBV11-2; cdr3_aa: CASSLAFATGRYEQYF; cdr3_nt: TGTGCCAGCAGCTTGGCGTTCGCGACAGGGCGCTACGAGCAGTACTTC
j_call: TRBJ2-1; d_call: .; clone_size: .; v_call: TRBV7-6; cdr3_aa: CASSLVGTPTEQFF; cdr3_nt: TGTGCCAGCAGCTTAGTTGGGACCCCGACTGAGCAGTTCTTC
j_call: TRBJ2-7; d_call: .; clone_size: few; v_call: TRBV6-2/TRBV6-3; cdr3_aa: CASSYRQNTYEQYF; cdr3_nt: TGTGCCAGCAGTTACAGACAAAATACCTACGAGCAGTACTTC
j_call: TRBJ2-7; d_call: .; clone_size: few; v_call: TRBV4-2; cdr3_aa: CASSQDVGTYEQYF; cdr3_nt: TGTGCCAGCAGCCAAGATGTCGGGACCTACGAGCAGTACTTC
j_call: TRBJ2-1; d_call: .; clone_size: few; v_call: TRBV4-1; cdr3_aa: CASKRGSSYNEQFF; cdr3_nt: TGCGCCAGCAAGAGAGGAAGCTCCTACAATGAGCAGTTCTTC
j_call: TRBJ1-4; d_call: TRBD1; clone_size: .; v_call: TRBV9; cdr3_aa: CASSALSQGGTNEKLFF; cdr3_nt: TGTGCCAGCAGCGCTCTTTCCCAGGGGGGGACAAATGAAAAACTGTTTTTT
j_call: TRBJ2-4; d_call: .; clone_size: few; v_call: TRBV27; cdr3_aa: CASSRTGDIKNIQYF; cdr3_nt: TGTGCCAGCAGTCGGACGGGGGATATCAAAAACATTCAGTACTTC
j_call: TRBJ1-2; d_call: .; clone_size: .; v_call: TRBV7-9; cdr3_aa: CASSLEEGNGYTF; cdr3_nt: TGTGCCAGCAGCTTAGAAGAGGGTAATGGCTACACCTTC
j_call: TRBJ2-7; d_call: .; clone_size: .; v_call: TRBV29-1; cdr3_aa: CSVEERQGPYEQYF; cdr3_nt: TGCAGCGTTGAAGAGCGGCAGGGGCCCTACGAGCAGTACTTC
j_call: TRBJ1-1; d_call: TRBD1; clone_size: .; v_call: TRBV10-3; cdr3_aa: CAIRGDRNTEAFF; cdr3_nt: TGTGCCATCAGGGGGGACAGGAACACGGAAGCTTTCTTT
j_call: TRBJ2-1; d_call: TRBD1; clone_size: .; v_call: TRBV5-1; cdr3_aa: CASSSQGPGGNEQFF; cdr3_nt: TGCGCCAGCAGCTCTCAGGGACCAGGGGGCAATGAGCAGTTCTTC
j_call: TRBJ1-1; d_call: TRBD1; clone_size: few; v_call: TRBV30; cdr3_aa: CASRTGGSTEAFF; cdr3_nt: TGTGCCTCCCGGACAGGGGGGAGCACTGAAGCTTTCTTT